Listed below are T cell receptor beta chains from one sample, sequenced in a study of shared clonotypes between healthy human individuals. Here immunoSEQ multiplex PCR was the method, and the copy in TCRdb shows in-frame clones only, minus some. The table lists about 500,000 clones, around 77% of them singletons. The sample was PBMCs. Source of these receptors: a woman aged 40 to 50 in good health. Some clones in this sample may be carry-over from other donors' samples. Both conserved end residues are part of each CDR3. A D gene is named only where the DNA matches it firmly. For some rows the clone size is stated as once, few or many, or as a class when expanded; others skip it.

V gene,clone size,D gene,J gene,CDR3 DNA,CDR3 protein
TRBV28,NA,NA,TRBJ2-2,TGTGCCAGCAGAAGGCTCTCCACCGGGGAGCTGTTTTTT,CASRRLSTGELFF
TRBV5-1,NA,NA,TRBJ1-2,TGCGCCAGCAGGAGGGACACCACCTATGGCTACACCTTC,CASRRDTTYGYTF
TRBV29-1,NA,NA,TRBJ2-2,TGCAGCGTTGGGGCGTTAGCCACCGGGGAGCTGTTTTTT,CSVGALATGELFF
TRBV18,NA,TRBD1,TRBJ2-3,TGTGCCAGCTCACCCGGACAGGGCGGCACAGATACGCAGTATTTT,CASSPGQGGTDTQYF
TRBV30,NA,TRBD1,TRBJ2-2,TGTGCCTGGGGGCGGGACAGGGCGCAGTCGGGGGAGCTGTTTTTT,CAWGRDRAQSGELFF
TRBV9,NA,NA,TRBJ2-5,TGTGCCAGCAGCGTAGGGGGCGGGTGGACCGAGGAGACCCAGTACTTC,CASSVGGGWTEETQYF
TRBV6-5,NA,NA,TRBJ1-5,TGTGCCAGCAGGGGAGGGGGGAGCAATCAGCCCCAGCATTTT,CASRGGGSNQPQHF
TRBV5-8,few,NA,TRBJ1-1,TGTGCCAGCAGCTCGACTGGCGGTGAAGCTTTCTTT,CASSSTGGEAFF
TRBV28,once,TRBD1,TRBJ1-2,TGTGCCAGCAGTTCCTCAGGCAGGGGGCAGTATGGCTACACCTTC,CASSSSGRGQYGYTF
TRBV4-1,NA,NA,TRBJ1-4,TGCGCCAGCAGCCAAGTTCGGCCAACAACTAATGAAAAACTGTTTTTT,CASSQVRPTTNEKLFF
TRBV19,NA,NA,TRBJ2-6,TGTGCCAGTAGTACTACAGGGCTGCCTGGGGCCAACGTCCTGACTTTC,CASSTTGLPGANVLTF
TRBV7-3,NA,TRBD1,TRBJ1-1,TGTGCCAGCAGCTATGGGACAGGGGAATTAACTGAAGCTTTCTTT,CASSYGTGELTEAFF
TRBV5-1,NA,NA,TRBJ1-5,TGCGCCAGCAGCGCGGTTGGGAGGGTTTGGGAACCTAATCAGCCCCAGCATTTT,CASSAVGRVWEPNQPQHF
TRBV13,few,NA,TRBJ1-1,TGTGCCAGCAGCTTGGGGGGTAAAGCTTTCTTT,CASSLGGKAFF
TRBV7-9,NA,TRBD1,TRBJ1-2,TGTGCCAGCAGCTTCGGACAGGTGGATGGCTACACCTTC,CASSFGQVDGYTF
TRBV7-3,NA,NA,TRBJ1-1,TGTGCCAGCAGCTTCATAGGGGACACTGAAGCTTTCTTT,CASSFIGDTEAFF
TRBV6-4,NA,NA,TRBJ2-1,TGTGCCAGCAGTGAAGGCCTCTCTGGGTCGCAGGAGCAGTTCTTC,CASSEGLSGSQEQFF
TRBV5-6,NA,NA,TRBJ1-1,TGTGCCAGCAGCTTTGGGCTAGGGGGCACTGAAGCTTTCTTT,CASSFGLGGTEAFF
TRBV5-4,NA,NA,TRBJ2-7,TGTGCCAGCAGCTTCGGCGTCTACGAGCAGTACTTC,CASSFGVYEQYF
TRBV11-3,NA,TRBD1,TRBJ2-1,TGTGCCAGCAGCCCCCGCAGGGGGAATAATGAGCAGTTCTTC,CASSPRRGNNEQFF
TRBV6-4,NA,TRBD2,TRBJ2-1,TGTGCCAGCAGTGACATTTCTAGCGGTTACAATGAGCAGTTCTTC,CASSDISSGYNEQFF
TRBV5-1,many,TRBD1,TRBJ1-3,TGCGCCAGCAGCTCGACCGGGACAGGGGAAGGAAACACCATATATTTT,CASSSTGTGEGNTIYF
TRBV7-8,NA,TRBD1,TRBJ2-1,TGTGCCAGCAGCTTAGGCCCACAGGGGCTAATACGCAATGAGCAGTTCTTC,CASSLGPQGLIRNEQFF
TRBV18,NA,NA,TRBJ1-3,TGTGCCAGCTCAGACGCTACTACGAGAGGACCCATATATTTT,CASSDATTRGPIYF
TRBV30,NA,NA,TRBJ2-1,TGTGCCTGGAGTGTAAGGGGGAGCGTTCCCTACAATGAGCAGTTCTTC,CAWSVRGSVPYNEQFF
TRBV7-9,NA,NA,TRBJ2-7,TGTGCCAGCAGCTTAGTTTACGGGGGAAGCTCCTACGAGCAGTACTTC,CASSLVYGGSSYEQYF
TRBV10-3,once,NA,TRBJ1-4,TGTGCCATCAGTGAGTCGATAGGGGAAAAACTGTTTTTT,CAISESIGEKLFF
TRBV4-3,once,TRBD2,TRBJ2-1,TGCGCCAGCAGCCAAGATCACCTGCTTTCGGGACTAGCGGGAGGGGTCTACAATGAGCAGTTCTTC,CASSQDHLLSGLAGGVYNEQFF
TRBV5-4,NA,NA,TRBJ1-1,TGTGCCAGCAGTCTAAGAAACACTGAAGCTTTCTTT,CASSLRNTEAFF
TRBV7-6,many,NA,TRBJ1-5,TGTGCCAGCAGCGGACACTACTATAGCAATCAGCCCCAGCATTTT,CASSGHYYSNQPQHF
TRBV11-1,NA,NA,TRBJ2-7,TGTGCCAGCAGCTTGGAACTAGTAAGGTACGAGCAGTACTTC,CASSLELVRYEQYF
TRBV5-4,NA,NA,TRBJ1-2,TGTGCCAGCAGCTTGGTCGCAGGCGCTAACTATGGCTACACCTTC,CASSLVAGANYGYTF
TRBV14,NA,NA,TRBJ1-1,TGTGCCAGCAGCCGAGGCACGGGCACTGAAGCTTTCTTT,CASSRGTGTEAFF
TRBV19,NA,NA,TRBJ1-5,TGTGCCAGTAGCCTATCGAGGGACGGATACCAGCATTTT,CASSLSRDGYQHF
TRBV28,NA,NA,TRBJ2-7,TGTGCCAGCAGTTTCAACAGCGGATCCTACGAGCAGTACTTC,CASSFNSGSYEQYF
TRBV13,NA,NA,TRBJ2-4,TGTGCCAGCAGCTTAGCCGGGGGCCTTCGCTTTCAGTACTTC,CASSLAGGLRFQYF
TRBV30,NA,NA,TRBJ2-5,TGTGCCTGGTGGGGCGGGGAGACCCAGTACTTC,CAWWGGETQYF
TRBV30,NA,TRBD1,TRBJ1-1,TGTGCCTGGATGGGGGTAGGGACAGAAAACACCGAGGCTTTCTTT,CAWMGVGTENTEAFF
TRBV7-9,NA,TRBD1,TRBJ1-6,TGTGCCAGCAGCCCCCCAGGGGGTGGTAATTCACCCCTCCACTTT,CASSPPGGGNSPLHF
TRBV6-5,once,NA,TRBJ1-2,TGTGCCAGCCCCTCTGGTCCCGGAGGCTATGGCTACACCTTC,CASPSGPGGYGYTF